Each of the 18 T cell receptor beta chains below was sequenced from the same sample in a study of CD8 T cells in Susac syndrome. Reverse transcription of about 0.5 to 1 ug RNA used random hexamers. TCRdb used MiXCR to reprocess the immunoSEQ multiplex PCR reads, holding one entry per CDR3 protein. The sample lists under 200,000 distinct CDR3 sequences, roughly 94% occurring once. The source material was CD4+ T cells from PBMCs. These TCRs come from a human donor with Susac syndrome.

The chain links TRBV3-1 to TRBJ1-1; D is undetermined. CDR1 is LGHDT and CDR2 is YNNKEL in the germline V gene (reference sequence). The CDR3 is 14 residues long. V lost 0 bases to trimming and J lost 4 bases, with 9 bases between them. The CDR3 loop reads CASSQEGIGTEAFF. The CDR3 region has the DNA TGTGCCAGCAGCCAAGAAGGGATAGGCACTGAAGCTTTCTTT.

The V and J genes are TRBV3-1 and TRBJ2-1; TRBD2 matches 14 bases. Germline CDR1 and CDR2: LGHDT and YNNKEL (reference sequence). This CDR3 spans 16 amino acids. The V segment lost 5 bases and the J segment 9 bases; nucleotides outside the gene matches: 9. CDR3 nucleotide sequence: TGTGCCAGCAGCTCGGCCCGGGGACTAGCGGGGGTTGAGCAGTTCTTC. It is translated as CASSSARGLAGVEQFF.

J is TRBJ2-4 and V is TRBV27, with 7 positions matching TRBD1. Germline loops: CDR1 MNHEY, CDR2 SMNVEV (reference sequence). The V gene end was trimmed by 6 bases and the J gene end by 14 bases; junction bases not matched to a gene: 16. This CDR3 is built from 14 residues. The CDR3 protein is CASRGNRVGGVKYF. CDR3 DNA sequence: TGTGCCAGCAGGGGTAACAGGGTAGGGGGCGTTAAGTACTTC.

This CDR3 is CASSMNTEAFF. CDR3 in DNA: TGTGCCTCCTCGATGAACACTGAAGCTTTCTTT. The chain recombines TRBV30 with TRBJ1-1, with D unclear. Germline V gene sequence: CDR1 GTSNPN, CDR2 SVGIG (reference sequence). V was shortened by 7 bases and J by 0 bases, with 6 bases between the two germline ends. The CDR3 spans 11 residues.

The rearrangement links TRBV4-1 to TRBJ2-3, with 10 bases lining up with TRBD2. The V gene's germline CDR1 is MGHRA and CDR2 YSYEKL. The junction had 8 bases not matched to a gene; V was cut back by 6 bases and J by 2 bases. CDR3 length: 16 residues. CDR3 sequence (DNA): TGCGCCAGCAGTCGTAATAGCGGGGGGACCACAGATACGCAGTATTTT. The encoded protein is CASSRNSGGTTDTQYF.

CDR3 bases: TGTGCCAGCAGCGTAGCTCCGACAGGGAACAATGAGCAGTTCTTC. As protein: CASSVAPTGNNEQFF. This chain connects TRBV9 to TRBJ2-1; 7 nucleotides match TRBD1. In germline, CDR1 is SGDLS, CDR2 YYNGEE. This CDR3 has 15 amino acids. J gave up 5 bases and V 0 bases, and 5 bases lay outside the gene matches.

CDR3 protein: CSVRGQDEKLFF. The CDR3 bases are TGCAGCGTCAGGGGGCAGGATGAAAAACTGTTTTTT. The chain joins TRBV29-1 to TRBJ1-4; TRBD1 agrees at 8 bases. With 6 bases clipped from V and 6 bases from J, the junction kept 3 bases outside the gene matches. The germline V gene encodes CDR1 SQVTM and CDR2 ANQGSEA. CDR3 length: 12 amino acids.

The table lists this clonotype with a count of one. This chain connects TRBV29-1 to TRBJ1-6; D not certain. The CDR3 is made up of 13 amino acids. Germline V gives CDR1 SQVTM, CDR2 ANQGSEA. The V and J ends lost 6 bases and 0 bases respectively, with 6 bases between them. The CDR3 DNA follows: TGCAGCGTCGCAAGCTCCTATAATTCACCCCTCCACTTT. Translating it yields CSVASSYNSPLHF.

The V gene is TRBV9, the J gene TRBJ2-3; a weak D match, TRBD1 (6 bases). The germline V gene has CDR1 SGDLS and CDR2 YYNGEE. V lost 4 bases and J 3 bases, leaving 15 bases between the germline ends. This CDR3 has 15 amino acids. The chain's CDR3 is CASSSLPQGTDTQYF. DNA for the CDR3: TGTGCCAGCAGCTCCCTTCCTCAGGGGACAGATACGCAGTATTTT.

This chain uses TRBV2 with TRBJ1-2; a possible D gene is TRBD1 (5 bases). This CDR3 comprises 14 residues. Looked up from germline, CDR1 is SNHLY and CDR2 is FYNNEI. With 3 bases removed from V and 4 bases from J, the gap between germline ends came to 12 bases. In DNA form, the CDR3 reads TGTGCCAGCAGTGAGGCTAACAGGCCCTATGGCTACACCTTC. Translated: CASSEANRPYGYTF.

The rearrangement uses TRBV9 and TRBJ2-3; 7 bases are a match to TRBD2. Per the germline V gene, CDR1 is SGDLS and CDR2 is YYNGEE. The V gene end was trimmed by 2 bases and the J gene end by 4 bases; junction bases not matched to a gene: 4. The CDR3 covers 14 residues. CDR3 in amino acids: CASSVRGDADTQYF. The DNA of the CDR3 is TGTGCCAGCAGCGTTCGGGGGGACGCAGATACGCAGTATTTT.

CDR3 sequence reads: CASSSGDSTDTQYF. CDR3 in DNA: TGCGCCAGCAGTTCGGGCGATTCCACAGATACGCAGTATTTT. This chain connects TRBV5-1 to TRBJ2-3; D is uncertain. V lost 5 bases and J 2 bases, leaving 12 bases between the germline ends. The CDR3 consists of 14 residues. Per the germline V gene, CDR1 is SGHRS and CDR2 is YFSETQ.

The chain couples TRBV29-1 to TRBJ2-7; 7 nucleotides line up with TRBD2. There are 11 residues in the CDR3. Germline CDR1 SQVTM, CDR2 ANQGSEA. The junction had 4 bases not matched to a gene; V was cut back by 4 bases and J by 7 bases. This CDR3 reads CSVAWEGEQYF. The CDR3 nucleotides are TGCAGCGTTGCCTGGGAGGGTGAGCAGTACTTC.

The V call is TRBV14, the J call TRBJ1-2, with TRBD1 as a possible D gene (5 bases). CDR1 and CDR2 (germline): SGHDN, FVKESK. This CDR3 has 16 residues. V was cut by 0 bases and J by 1 base, with 12 bases left in between. CDR3 sequence: CASSQDPRRGNYGYTF. The CDR3 DNA follows: TGTGCCAGCAGCCAAGATCCGAGGAGGGGTAACTATGGCTACACCTTC.

The V call is TRBV20-1, the J call TRBJ1-6, with 8 bases fitting TRBD1. Germline V CDR1 and CDR2: DFQATT, SNEGSKA (reference sequence). The V and J ends lost 4 bases and 10 bases, in that order; junction bases with no gene match: 9. The CDR3 sequence is 14 residues long. This chain's CDR3 is CSATPDRGSSPLHF. DNA for the CDR3: TGCAGTGCTACTCCAGACAGGGGCAGCTCACCCCTCCACTTT.

The J gene is TRBJ2-4, the V gene TRBV5-1; D call uncertain. Germline lookup yields CDR1 SGHRS and CDR2 YFSETQ. V was trimmed by 5 bases and J by 0 bases, leaving 9 bases between them. The CDR3 has 14 amino acids. CDR3 sequence reads: CASSYELAKNIQYF. In DNA, the CDR3 is TGCGCCAGCAGTTACGAATTAGCCAAAAACATTCAGTACTTC.

The chain combines TRBV2 with TRBJ2-1; no reliable D call. The CDR3 spans 12 residues. Germline CDR1 reads SNHLY; CDR2 reads FYNNEI. Trimming took off 5 bases at V and 8 bases at J, with 10 bases between the two ends. CDR3 sequence (DNA): TGTGCCAGCAGTTACACCGTTGATGAGCAGTTCTTC. This translates into CASSYTVDEQFF.

The chain recombines TRBV9 with TRBJ1-1; D unclear. V was cut by 0 bases and J by 1 base, with 7 bases left in between. The CDR3 contains 14 residues. Germline lookup yields CDR1 SGDLS and CDR2 YYNGEE. The DNA for the CDR3 is TGTGCCAGCAGCGTAGACTCCCGGAACACTGAAGCTTTCTTT. Translated: CASSVDSRNTEAFF.